What follows is one TCR beta chain and its context. Its antigen is undetermined. The data were obtained in a study of T cell clones after liver transplantation. The wider study: Liver transplant recipients had immunosuppression withdrawal attempted within 2 years. Blood was drawn pre-transplant, before withdrawal, and after full or failed withdrawal.

Study conclusions and caveats: A larger donor-reactive than third-party decline suggested partial antigen-specific deletion.

TCRdb's copy holds only in-frame clones and misses some; the assay was immunoSEQ multiplex PCR. The sample has some 120,000 clones; about nine tenths are singletons. V was cut by 2 bases and J by 6 bases, with 11 bases left in between. Germline CDR1 reads MNHEY; CDR2 reads SVGAGI. CDR3 length: 14 residues. The sequence derives from a human patient who received a liver transplant. Certain T cells may be donor cells from the graft. The chain combines TRBV6-5 with TRBJ1-5; D might be TRBD1 (6 bases). Material: CD4+ T cells from blood, obtained 12 months after liver transplant. The CDR3 spells CASSYGGPGQPQHF. CDR3 bases: TGTGCCAGCAGTTACGGGGGGCCGGGTCAGCCCCAGCATTTT.